Listed below are T cell receptor beta chains from one sample, sequenced in a study of regulatory T cells in long-lasting Graves disease. From the multiplex PCR reads, TCRdb called clonotypes with MiXCR, one entry per CDR3 protein. Found here are some 500,000 distinct CDR3 sequences, about 14% of them singletons; the top ten hold about 9.1%. These same data were also listed under a study on T cells in Graves' hyperthyroidism and ophthalmopathy.

The specimen comprised peripheral blood mononuclear cells (PBMCs), sampled at new diagnosis, from a patient treated with antithyroid drugs. The receptors shown here come from a man aged 30 to 39 with Graves disease. Both conserved end residues are part of each CDR3. The D gene is left open where the match is weak. Clone size is given for some rows only: seen once, a few or many times, or a class if the clone is expanded.

j_call clone_size v_call d_call cdr3_nt cdr3_aa
TRBJ2-1 few TRBV27 TRBD2 TGTGCCAGCAGTTACCCGACTAGCGGGAGGGCCGGTGAGCAGTTCTTC CASSYPTSGRAGEQFF
TRBJ1-4 NA TRBV20-1 NA TGCAGTGCTACCTCGGGGGCTTATAATGAAAAACCGTTTTTT CSATSGAYNEKPFF
TRBJ2-4 few TRBV6-2/TRBV6-3 NA TGTGCCAGCAGTTACGGTATACGGGACATTCAGTACTTC CASSYGIRDIQYF
TRBJ2-1 many TRBV7-2 NA TGTGCCAGCAGGGGGGGAGGAAGGCCGGGGGAGCAGTTCTTC CASRGGGRPGEQFF
TRBJ1-3 few TRBV10-3 NA TGTGCCATCAGTCGGACAGCTGGAAACACCATATATTTT CAISRTAGNTIYF
TRBJ2-3 NA TRBV10-1 NA TGCGCCAGCAGTGAGGGCAGTGAAGATACGCAGTATTTT CASSEGSEDTQYF
TRBJ2-1 many TRBV27 NA TGTGCCAGCAGTTTTAGGGGCAGCAATACTGAGCAGTTCTTC CASSFRGSNTEQFF
TRBJ1-4 few TRBV10-3 NA TGTGCCATCAGTGAGTCGAGAGGGGGAAGTGAAAAACTGTTTTTT CAISESRGGSEKLFF
TRBJ2-3 NA TRBV10-3 TRBD1 TGTACCATCAGTGCGGGGGACAGGGGGCTCACAGATACGCAGTATTTT CTISAGDRGLTDTQYF
TRBJ2-3 many TRBV20-1 NA TGCAGTGCTACGGACTACTTGGTAGATACGCAGTATTTT CSATDYLVDTQYF
TRBJ2-3 NA TRBV13 NA TGTGCCAGCAGCGCCGGGAGAGGGGGCGTGGGAGATACGCAGTATTTT CASSAGRGGVGDTQYF
TRBJ2-7 many TRBV6-2/TRBV6-3 NA TGTGCCAGCAGTTACTCGCCGGCCATGGGGCTGTCCTACGAGCAGTACTTC CASSYSPAMGLSYEQYF
TRBJ1-5 few TRBV12-3/TRBV12-4 TRBD1 TGTGCCAGCAGGCCCACAGGGGGCGCGGAGCAGCCCCAGCATTTT CASRPTGGAEQPQHF
TRBJ1-5 many TRBV18 TRBD1 TGTGCCAGCTCACCCCGGACAGGGTTCAATCAGCCCCAGCATTTT CASSPRTGFNQPQHF